This T cell receptor beta chain was retrieved from a study of T cell responses to AZD1222 COVID-19 vaccine. Clones were read by immunoSEQ multiplex PCR, and TCRdb kept only the in-frame ones, dropping some. The sample includes 95,000 to 150,000 clones, around 92% of them seen just once. The CDR3 is made up of 14 amino acids. V lost 1 base to trimming and J lost 0 bases, with 4 bases between them. Per the germline V gene, CDR1 is SGHTA and CDR2 is FQGNSA. A word on this clone: Its antigen is unknown.

General study findings and limits: Spike-specific TCR breadth and depth rose after two AZD1222 doses. Spike regions recognized by vaccine-associated CD4 TCRs spanned the protein, led by 160-218 and 743-854.

The sample in question was peripheral blood, obtained 28 days after the second AZD1222 dose. The receptor was derived from an adult who received the AZD1222 COVID-19 vaccine. The V gene is TRBV7-2, the J gene TRBJ2-1; D unclear. CDR3 protein: CASSLGTSYNEQFF. Written as DNA, the CDR3 is TGTGCCAGCAGCTTAGGTACCTCCTACAATGAGCAGTTCTTC. The full variable domain, rest sourced from reference TRBV7-2 and TRBJ2-1, is GAGVSQSPSNKVTEKGKDVELRCDPISGHTALYWYRQSLGQGLEFLIYFQGNSAPDKSGLPSDRFSAERTGGSVSTLTIQRTQQEDSAVYLCASSLGTSYNEQFFGPGTRLTVL.